The 20 T cell receptor beta chains below come from one sample, sequenced in a study of OX40 agonist ivuxolimab in advanced cancers. Assay used: immunoSEQ multiplex PCR; TCRdb lists only in-frame clones, some missing. The sample includes under 60,000 clones, roughly 90% of them seen just once. This specimen was CD4+ or CD8+ T cells sorted from blood, taken in a trial of the OX40 agonist ivuxolimab. The receptors were gathered from an adult with an advanced solid tumor such as melanoma, head and neck, liver or kidney cancer.

The genes are TRBV7-8 and TRBJ1-1, with 8 bases identical to TRBD1. The CDR3 has 15 residues. From germline, CDR1 is SGHVS and CDR2 FQNEAQ. V lost 5 bases, J lost 0 bases, and 5 bases stayed unmatched. The CDR3 here is CASSTQQGVNTEAFF. DNA of the CDR3: TGTGCCAGCAGCACCCAACAGGGGGTGAACACTGAAGCTTTCTTT.

The rearrangement joins TRBV27 to TRBJ2-3; the match to TRBD2 covers 12 bases. This CDR3 is built from 17 residues. Germline assignment: CDR1 MNHEY and CDR2 SMNVEV (reference sequence). The junction had 10 bases not matched to a gene; V was cut back by 4 bases and J by 5 bases. The chain's CDR3 is CASSSPTSGGLIDTQYF. The CDR3 bases are TGTGCCAGCAGTTCTCCGACTAGCGGGGGTCTGATAGATACGCAGTATTTT.

The chain combines TRBV7-8 with TRBJ1-5; TRBD1 matches 10 bases. CDR3 length: 15 residues. V gave up 1 base and J gave up 6 bases; unmatched junction bases: 3. Germline V gene data show CDR1 as SGHVS and CDR2 as FQNEAQ. The CDR3 nucleotides are TGTGCCAGCAGCTTAGGGACAGGGGGTTTTCAGCCCCAGCATTTT. This encodes CASSLGTGGFQPQHF.

The rearrangement joins TRBV18 to TRBJ2-4; TRBD2 matches at 14 bases. V lost 3 bases, J lost 5 bases, and 3 bases stayed unmatched. There are 16 residues in the CDR3. Germline loops: CDR1 KGHSH, CDR2 LQKENI. CDR3 bases: TGTGCCAGCTCACCCGGACTAGCGGGAGGCGAAAACATTCAGTACTTC. Amino acid sequence: CASSPGLAGGENIQYF. The complete variable domain, with remaining parts taken from reference TRBV18 and TRBJ2-4, reads NAGVMQNPRHLVRRRGQEARLRCSPMKGHSHVYWYRQLPEEGLKFMVYLQKENIIDESGMPKERFSAEFPKEGPSILRIQQVVRGDSAAYFCASSPGLAGGENIQYFGAGTRLSVL.

This clone was observed a handful of times. The chain carries TRBV5-1 and TRBJ1-5; 9 bases match TRBD1. The germline CDR1 and CDR2 sequences are SGHRS and YFSETQ. The CDR3 runs 13 residues. With 3 bases clipped from V and 7 bases from J, the junction kept 2 bases outside the gene matches. The CDR3 loop is CASSWTGDQPQHF. The CDR3 DNA reads as TGCGCCAGCAGCTGGACAGGGGACCAGCCCCAGCATTTT.

The chain combines TRBV25-1 with TRBJ1-2; no definite D call. The germline V and J ends were trimmed by 4 bases and 5 bases, with 20 bases remaining between them. Germline V gene lookup returns CDR1 MGHDK and CDR2 SYGVNS. The CDR3 consists of 16 residues. The CDR3 protein is CASSAQRGLGGYGYTF. The CDR3 DNA reads TGTGCCAGCAGTGCCCAACGGGGTTTGGGCGGTTATGGCTACACCTTC.

The chain combines TRBV6-5 with TRBJ2-4, with D unresolved. The germline V gene encodes CDR1 MNHEY and CDR2 SVGAGI. V gave up 0 bases and J gave up 6 bases, with 15 bases separating them. The CDR3 contains 16 residues. DNA for the CDR3: TGTGCCAGCAGTTACTCGAGTCGTACACACGGAAACATTCAGTACTTC. It codes for CASSYSSRTHGNIQYF.

The chain carries TRBV4-1 and TRBJ2-4, with no clear D. The CDR3 is 16 amino acids. Germline CDR1 MGHRA, CDR2 YSYEKL. Trimming took 0 bases from V and 0 from J, leaving 9 bases between them. The CDR3 nucleotides are TGCGCCAGCAGCCAAGATTCTCAGCGAGCCAAAAACATTCAGTACTTC. Residues: CASSQDSQRAKNIQYF.

The rearrangement joins TRBV11-3 to TRBJ2-7; D remains unclear. The germline V gene encodes CDR1 SGHNT and CDR2 YENEEA. V shed 1 base and J shed 6 bases, with 4 bases lying between them. The CDR3 loop spans 11 amino acids. Here the CDR3 DNA reads TGTGCCAGCAGCTTAGTTGGCGAGCAGTACTTC. It yields the protein CASSLVGEQYF.

The chain uses TRBV7-3 and TRBJ2-2; 7 nucleotides line up with TRBD1. This CDR3 is 16 amino acids long. Germline-derived CDR1 and CDR2 are SGHTA and FQGTGA. V gave up 5 bases and J gave up 0 bases; unmatched junction bases: 6. CDR3 sequence (DNA): TGTGCCAGCAGCCGTGACGGACAGGCGAACACCGGGGAGCTGTTTTTT. This sequence encodes CASSRDGQANTGELFF.

This clone was detected a few times. The chain is built from TRBV19 and TRBJ1-2, with no clear D. Germline V gene lookup returns CDR1 LNHDA and CDR2 SQIVND (reference sequence). Deletions cut 4 bases from V and 8 bases from J, with 17 bases between. The CDR3 is 14 residues long. The CDR3 DNA reads TGTGCCAGTAGTACCTCCATGGATGGAGGAGGCTACACCTTC. Amino acids: CASSTSMDGGGYTF.

This rearrangement joins TRBV7-9 to TRBJ2-6, with no clear D. The V end lost 1 base, the J end lost 4 bases, and 8 bases lay between the germline ends. Looked up from germline, CDR1 is SEHNR and CDR2 is FQNEAQ (reference sequence). The CDR3 consists of 15 residues. In DNA form, the CDR3 reads TGTGCCAGCAGCTTAGAATGGTCCGGGGCCAACGTCCTGACTTTC. It encodes CASSLEWSGANVLTF.

The rearrangement joins TRBV11-3 to TRBJ2-6, with 11 nucleotides matching TRBD1. This CDR3 comprises 17 residues. The germline gives CDR1 SGHNT, CDR2 YENEEA. Trimming removed 8 bases from V and 1 base from J; junction bases left unmatched: 7. CDR3 in amino acids: CASGAGTGGSGANVLTF. The CDR3 region has the DNA TGTGCCAGCGGGGCGGGGACAGGGGGATCTGGGGCCAACGTCCTGACTTTC.

V is TRBV27 and J is TRBJ2-1; a possible D gene is TRBD2 (5 bases). V lost 3 bases and J 9 bases, leaving 18 bases between the germline ends. Germline V gene data show CDR1 as MNHEY and CDR2 as SMNVEV (reference sequence). This CDR3 has 15 amino acids. The CDR3 loop reads CASSFQRLGPVEQFF. The CDR3 nucleotides are TGTGCCAGCAGTTTTCAGCGGCTAGGGCCTGTTGAGCAGTTCTTC.

The chain uses TRBV19 and TRBJ2-5; 13 nucleotides line up with TRBD2. Germline V gives CDR1 LNHDA, CDR2 SQIVND (reference sequence). The V gene end was trimmed by 6 bases and the J gene end by 2 bases; junction bases not matched to a gene: 6. The CDR3 extends over 16 amino acids. The CDR3 region has the DNA TGTGCCAGTAGCCGACTAGCGGGAGGCCTTCAAGAGACCCAGTACTTC. It is translated as CASSRLAGGLQETQYF.

V is TRBV19 and J is TRBJ2-7; TRBD2 matches at 7 bases. V lost 8 bases, J lost 7 bases, and 17 bases stayed unmatched. Germline lookup yields CDR1 LNHDA and CDR2 SQIVND (reference sequence). CDR3 length: 15 amino acids. The CDR3 region is CASSRGDGIRREQYF. The CDR3, as DNA: TGTGCCAGTTCTCGGGGGGACGGAATACGTAGGGAGCAGTACTTC. Full variable domain (missing parts from reference TRBV19 and TRBJ2-7): DGGITQSPKYLFRKEGQNVTLSCEQNLNHDAMYWYRQDPGQGLRLIYYSQIVNDFQKGDIAEGYSVSREKKESFPLTVTSAQKNPTAFYLCASSRGDGIRREQYFGPGTRLTVT.

V gene TRBV6-1 combines with J gene TRBJ2-5; D is possibly TRBD1 (5 bases). V lost 8 bases and J 4 bases, leaving 11 bases between the germline ends. In germline, CDR1 is MNHNS, CDR2 SASEGT. There are 12 residues in the CDR3. The CDR3 region has the DNA TGTGCCAGCCTTCTAGGGGCAGAGACCCAGTACTTC. The encoded protein is CASLLGAETQYF.

This chain connects TRBV7-2 to TRBJ1-5, with D perhaps TRBD1 (6 bases). The CDR3 contains 14 residues. Trimming pared 5 bases from V and 6 bases from J, leaving 14 bases between. CDR1 is SGHTA, CDR2 FQGNSA, per germline. CDR3 DNA sequence: TGTGCCAGCAGCCCCGAAAGGGGGGGTCAGCCCCAGCATTTT. Translating it yields CASSPERGGQPQHF.

This clone was observed a single time. The rearrangement links TRBV7-3 to TRBJ2-5; D call uncertain. Per the germline V gene, CDR1 is SGHTA and CDR2 is FQGTGA. V was trimmed by 1 base and J by 2 bases, leaving 11 bases between them. The CDR3 runs 15 residues. The CDR3 DNA sequence: TGTGCCAGCAGCTTAAAACCCCCGCCACAAGAGACCCAGTACTTC. It yields the protein CASSLKPPPQETQYF.

This chain uses TRBV10-1 with TRBJ2-2; 15 bases line up with TRBD2. The CDR3 covers 16 residues. CDR1 and CDR2 (germline): WNHNN, SYGVQD (reference sequence). The junction had 3 bases not matched to a gene; V was cut back by 5 bases and J by 5 bases. CDR3 in amino acids: CASSRTSGRGTGELFF. The CDR3 nucleotides read TGCGCCAGCAGTCGGACTAGCGGGAGGGGTACCGGGGAGCTGTTTTTT.